A single sample gave rise to the 17 T cell receptor beta chains below, sequenced in a study of shared clonotypes between healthy human individuals (dated by TCRdb to the early 2020s). Library generation was performed with the immunoSEQ multiplex PCR assay. TCRdb's version of the immuneACCESS table is confined to in-frame rearrangements and falls short of the full clone set. An unresolved V gene accounts for under half of the shortfall where checked; the remainder is of unknown origin. This sample comprises approximately 2.1 million clones, more than 80% of them detected only once. 0.35% to 0.5% of the sample belongs to the ten largest clones. The specimen was naive CD4+ T cells from PBMCs. This specimen's cell subset or site label, per the study, means: CD45RA+ positively selected. These TCRs come from a young man in good health. Some clones in this sample may be carry-over from other donors' samples.

V usage is TRBV5-1 and J usage is TRBJ1-1; D perhaps matches TRBD1 (5 bases). The V gene's germline CDR1 is SGHRS and CDR2 YFSETQ. Trimming removed 0 bases at V and 0 bases at J, with 15 bases between. The CDR3 consists of 17 residues. Here the CDR3 DNA reads TGCGCCAGCAGCTTGGGGATAGGGGCGGGCATGAACACTGAAGCTTTCTTT. This gives the protein CASSLGIGAGMNTEAFF.

This chain links TRBV5-1 with TRBJ1-2; 8 bases match TRBD1. Germline lookup yields CDR1 SGHRS and CDR2 YFSETQ. The CDR3 length is 13 residues. The V gene end was trimmed by 7 bases and the J gene end by 6 bases; junction bases not matched to a gene: 8. The chain's CDR3 is CASGLSGQDGYTF. CDR3 bases: TGCGCCAGCGGACTTTCGGGACAGGATGGCTACACCTTC. Supplemented by reference TRBV5-1 and TRBJ1-2, the full variable domain reads KAGVTQTPRYLIKTRGQQVTLSCSPISGHRSVSWYQQTPGQGLQFLFEYFSETQRNKGNFPGRFSGRQFSNSRSEMNVSTLELGDSALYLCASGLSGQDGYTFGSGTRLTVV.

Remarks on this clone: Additional DNA sequences in this sample encode the identical CDR3. The chain is built from TRBV29-1 and TRBJ2-7, with D maybe TRBD1 (5 bases). The CDR3 runs 13 residues. The germline V and J ends were trimmed by 4 bases and 0 bases, with 10 bases remaining between them. The V gene's germline CDR1 is SQVTM and CDR2 ANQGSEA. The CDR3, as DNA: TGCAGCGTTGGGGGCAGGGTCTCCTACGAGCAGTACTTC. Translated, it gives CSVGGRVSYEQYF.

This chain connects TRBV10-3 to TRBJ2-7; TRBD1 matches 7 bases. The CDR3 spans 17 residues. Germline V gene lookup returns CDR1 ENHRY and CDR2 SYGVKD. The trim removed 6 bases at V and 6 bases at J, leaving 20 bases unmatched. The CDR3 sequence is CAISVTRTGKGLAEQYF. CDR3 DNA sequence: TGTGCCATCAGCGTGACGAGGACAGGCAAAGGGCTTGCCGAGCAGTACTTC.

This chain uses TRBV19 with TRBJ1-1; D may be TRBD1 (5 bases). This CDR3 is built from 14 residues. Trimming cost V 0 bases and J 4 bases, with 9 bases left between them. Germline values: CDR1 LNHDA, CDR2 SQIVND (reference sequence). CDR3 protein: CASSIDRESTEAFF. The DNA for the CDR3 is TGTGCCAGTAGTATAGACAGGGAGAGCACTGAAGCTTTCTTT.

This chain connects TRBV5-1 to TRBJ2-2; no firm D call. Trimming stripped 0 bases from V and 0 bases from J, with 9 bases between. Germline V gene data show CDR1 as SGHRS and CDR2 as YFSETQ. The CDR3 length is 16 residues. In nucleotides, the CDR3 is TGCGCCAGCAGCTTGGTCGAGGCTGCGAACACCGGGGAGCTGTTTTTT. Translated: CASSLVEAANTGELFF.

This clone showed up just once. V is TRBV6-6 and J is TRBJ1-6; D is unclear. Germline lookup yields CDR1 MNHNY and CDR2 SVGAGI (reference sequence). This CDR3 region has 12 residues. Trimming shortened V by 6 bases and J by 14 bases, and 14 bases separated the two germline ends. CDR3 protein: CASSPRVGTLHF. The CDR3, as DNA: TGTGCCAGCAGCCCCCGTGTAGGCACCCTCCACTTT.

The chain joins TRBV28 to TRBJ2-7, with 8 bases that match TRBD1. V dropped 5 bases and J dropped 2; count of bases not matched to a gene: 8. CDR3 size: 15 residues. Per the germline V gene, CDR1 is MDHEN and CDR2 is SYDVKM. CDR3 amino acids: CASSPRTGIPYEQYF. The CDR3 DNA is TGTGCCAGCAGTCCCCGGACAGGGATCCCCTACGAGCAGTACTTC.

CDR3 sequence reads: CASTAGTTGTGELFF. CDR3 DNA: TGTGCCAGCACGGCAGGGACAACGGGGACCGGGGAGCTGTTTTTT. The J gene is TRBJ2-2, the V gene TRBV2, with D perhaps TRBD1 (6 bases). The germline CDR1 and CDR2 sequences are SNHLY and FYNNEI. V was shortened by 7 bases and J by 5 bases, with 17 bases between the two germline ends. CDR3 length: 15 residues.

For this clone: Within the sample, other DNA sequences also encode this same CDR3. The CDR3 DNA reads TGTGCCAGCATAGGGCGAAACACCGGGGAGCTGTTTTTT. The encoded protein is CASIGRNTGELFF. J is TRBJ2-2 and V is TRBV28; D is unclear. V lost 7 bases and J 2 bases, leaving 8 bases between the germline ends. CDR3 length: 13 residues. The germline V gene has CDR1 MDHEN and CDR2 SYDVKM.

The chain joins TRBV5-4 to TRBJ2-2; D possibly uses TRBD1 or TRBD2 (5 bases each). V lost 10 bases, J lost 4 bases, and 17 bases lay in between. Germline CDR1 and CDR2: SGHNT and YYREEE (reference sequence). The CDR3 sequence is 14 residues long. The CDR3, as DNA: TGTGCCGCGGAGAGGGGCGTTGGCACCGGGGAGCTGTTTTTT. As protein: CAAERGVGTGELFF.

The chain uses TRBV2 and TRBJ2-7; D is possibly TRBD2 (6 bases). Germline CDR1 and CDR2: SNHLY and FYNNEI. The CDR3 runs to 15 residues. V was cut by 6 bases and J by 6 bases, with 21 bases left in between. The CDR3 loop is CASSPRAGTGGEQYF. CDR3 in DNA: TGTGCCAGCAGCCCCCGGGCGGGAACCGGGGGCGAGCAGTACTTC.

The rearrangement joins TRBV18 to TRBJ1-5; TRBD1 agrees at 7 bases. The CDR3 is 16 residues long. V gave up 2 bases and J gave up 2 bases; unmatched junction bases: 6. Germline-derived CDR1 and CDR2 are KGHSH and LQKENI. The CDR3 protein is CASSPGGGERNQPQHF. The DNA of the CDR3 is TGTGCCAGCTCACCAGGAGGGGGCGAACGCAATCAGCCCCAGCATTTT.

The chain combines TRBV5-1 with TRBJ2-7; 12 bases fit TRBD2. CDR3 size: 16 residues. Germline loops: CDR1 SGHRS, CDR2 YFSETQ. J gave up 5 bases and V 2 bases, and 8 bases lay outside the gene matches. CDR3 DNA sequence: TGCGCCAGCAGCTTAATGACTAGCGGGAGTATCGACGAGCAGTACTTC. Protein: CASSLMTSGSIDEQYF. Full variable domain (rest looked up from reference TRBV5-1 and TRBJ2-7): KAGVTQTPRYLIKTRGQQVTLSCSPISGHRSVSWYQQTPGQGLQFLFEYFSETQRNKGNFPGRFSGRQFSNSRSEMNVSTLELGDSALYLCASSLMTSGSIDEQYFGPGTRLTVT.

V is TRBV7-8 and J is TRBJ1-1, with 7 bases that match TRBD1. The length of the CDR3 is 13 residues. V gave up 7 bases and J gave up 4 bases; unmatched junction bases: 6. CDR1 and CDR2 from the germline V gene are SGHVS and FQNEAQ. The CDR3 loop is CASNPTGSTEAFF. CDR3 nucleotides: TGTGCCAGCAACCCGACAGGGTCCACTGAAGCTTTCTTT.

This chain links TRBV7-2 with TRBJ2-5; D not resolved. The CDR3 is 14 amino acids. In germline, CDR1 is SGHTA, CDR2 FQGNSA. V lost 1 base, J lost 0 bases, and 6 bases lay in between. The CDR3 sequence is CASSLVGYQETQYF. The CDR3 coding sequence is TGTGCCAGCAGCTTAGTCGGGTACCAAGAGACCCAGTACTTC.

The rearrangement joins TRBV6-6 to TRBJ1-2; D call uncertain. Germline CDR1 MNHNY, CDR2 SVGAGI (reference sequence). Trimming stripped 7 bases from V and 4 bases from J, with 10 bases between. The CDR3 sequence is 12 residues long. The CDR3, as DNA: TGTGCCAGCATGAACAGTGCCTATGGCTACACCTTC. It translates to CASMNSAYGYTF.